The source of this T cell receptor beta chain is a study of identifying expanded T cells in peripheral blood. Overall study findings and caveats: Differentially abundant clones: roughly 1.2 between replicates, 16.4 at approximately two weeks, around 19 at four. Variance in clone template counts between approximately two-week samples significantly increased with total template count across all healthy donors.

Healthy donors had no documented immune events, such as infections, while sampled. Clones were sequenced by immunoSEQ multiplex PCR, and TCRdb holds only the in-frame ones, with some missing. The profile covers fewer than 110,000 clones, with around nine tenths appearing a single time and about 18% taken by the ten largest. Worth noting for this clone: Its specificity is unknown.

Germline CDR1 is LNHDA and CDR2 is SQIVND (reference sequence). The CDR3 has 15 residues. V shed 3 bases and J 5 bases; nucleotides not matched to a gene: 8. Sequencing was performed on blood. This chain links TRBV19 with TRBJ1-2; 8 bases match TRBD1. The sequence derives from a person aged 18-69 years in good health. The CDR3 DNA is TGTGCCAGTAGTATTGGTGCAGGGGGCTTATATGGCTACACCTTC. This encodes CASSIGAGGLYGYTF. Using reference TRBV19 and TRBJ1-2 for the parts outside the CDR3, the full variable domain is DGGITQSPKYLFRKEGQNVTLSCEQNLNHDAMYWYRQDPGQGLRLIYYSQIVNDFQKGDIAEGYSVSREKKESFPLTVTSAQKNPTAFYLCASSIGAGGLYGYTFGSGTRLTVV.